Presented here are 3 T cell receptor beta chains from one specimen sequenced in a study of cytomegalovirus exposure and HLA in healthy donors. Clones were sequenced by immunoSEQ multiplex PCR, and TCRdb holds only the in-frame ones, with some missing. This sample yields 65,000 to 80,000 clones, of which 85% to 95% are seen a single time; 1.5% to 2% belongs to the top ten. Sequencing was done on a sample of PBMCs. Source of these receptors: a woman between 18 and 30 years old in good health and CMV-seropositive.

This clone was detected only once. This chain joins TRBV19 and TRBJ1-5, with TRBD1 matching over 10 bases. V shed 11 bases, J shed 7 bases, and the junction held 5 bases outside the gene matches. This CDR3 comprises 12 residues. Germline assignment: CDR1 LNHDA and CDR2 SQIVND (reference sequence). The CDR3 reads CAGGTGVQPQHF. The CDR3 DNA reads as TGTGCCGGGGGGACAGGGGTGCAGCCCCAGCATTTT.

The chain joins TRBV7-9 to TRBJ2-5, with 11 bases aligning to TRBD1. This CDR3 contains 15 residues. After removal of 5 bases from V and 4 bases from J, the junction contained 6 bases not matched to a gene. Germline V CDR1 and CDR2: SEHNR, FQNEAQ (reference sequence). The chain's CDR3 is CASSPGQGAVETQYF. CDR3 DNA: TGTGCCAGCAGCCCAGGACAGGGGGCAGTAGAGACCCAGTACTTC.

The rearrangement links TRBV5-1 to TRBJ2-6, with TRBD2 matching 7 bases. V shed 2 bases, J shed 0 bases, and the junction held 11 bases outside the gene matches. The CDR3 totals 19 residues. Looked up from germline, CDR1 is SGHRS and CDR2 is YFSETQ. Written as DNA, the CDR3 is TGCGCCAGCAGCTTAGGGACTGGCGGGAGCCTCTCTGGGGCCAACGTCCTGACTTTC. Protein product: CASSLGTGGSLSGANVLTF. Drawing the rest from reference TRBV5-1 and TRBJ2-6, the complete variable domain is KAGVTQTPRYLIKTRGQQVTLSCSPISGHRSVSWYQQTPGQGLQFLFEYFSETQRNKGNFPGRFSGRQFSNSRSEMNVSTLELGDSALYLCASSLGTGGSLSGANVLTFGAGSRLTVL.